This T cell receptor beta chain originates from a study of OX40 agonist ivuxolimab in advanced cancers. The study in broad terms: The costimulatory receptor OX40 (CD134) was targeted by ivuxolimab, a fully human IgG2 agonistic monoclonal antibody. Patients were allowed to have had prior anti-PD-1, anti-PD-L1 or anti-CTLA-4 therapy, and approximately 40% of the dose-escalation patients had been treated with checkpoint inhibitors. In the dose-escalation cohort, approximately 80% of patients were male, and the mean age was 60 years with a range of roughly 20 to 85. Three dose-escalation patients achieved partial responses, one with hepatocellular carcinoma and two with cutaneous melanoma. Of the roughly 54 patients in dose escalation, about 19 had hepatocellular carcinoma, around 15 had melanoma, 9 had renal cell carcinoma and 9 had head and neck cancer. Intravenous ivuxolimab was administered to patients every 2 weeks at six dose levels: 0.01, 0.1, 0.3, 1.5, 3 and 10 mg/kg. The purpose of peripheral TCRbeta sequencing was to test whether ivuxolimab changed TCR sequence diversity and led to clonal T-cell expansion. The monotherapy dose-escalation portion (N ≈ 50 patients) of the phase I ivuxolimab trial is reported in the paper.

The cysteine opens and the phenylalanine closes a CDR3 of 14 amino acids. Left in the record is the CDR3 DNA by itself, 42 bases read in frame from the first base. The germline V gene yields SGHVS for CDR1 and FQNEAQ for CDR2. V loses 7 bases of germline sequence and J loses 1 base, and the interval between the two ends is 14 bases. On the study overall, not on this receptor specifically: At doses of 0.1 to 3.0 mg/kg, clonal expansion of both CD4+ and CD8+ T cells in blood was seen between baseline and week 6. Partial responders in the 0.1-3.0 mg/kg groups had among the lowest normalized peripheral clonal expansion, especially among CD8+ T cells. Antigen specificity was not determined for the clonally expanded peripheral T cells. After ivuxolimab, expanded clones were on average more numerous among CD8+ T cells than among CD4+ T cells. Low levels of normalized T-cell clonal expansion were also seen in some patients who did not respond.

For sequencing of the TCRbeta CDR3 region, genomic DNA was extracted from the sorted cells. TCRbeta CDR3 regions were sequenced using the immunoSEQ Assay. As stored in TCRdb, this immuneACCESS dataset retains in-frame rearrangements with V and J assigned. A fraction of the clones does not appear; measured against another copy, unresolved V genes explain less than half of the discrepancy, and the remainder lacks a known reason. The sample table shows about 86,000 clones, and about 89% are seen once. The ten top clones hold approximately 8.4% of the sample. Worth noting for this clone: Its antigen is currently not known. One base away there is no much larger clone; base qualities are not given.

Patients with a history of autoimmune disease or receiving systemic immunosuppression were excluded from the trial. Peripheral blood for TCR sequencing was collected from all dose cohorts at baseline, on cycle 4 day 1, and on cycle 7 day 1. The samples were taken from a phase I, first-in-human, multicenter, open-label dose-escalation trial of ivuxolimab. Adults with locally advanced or metastatic melanoma, renal cell carcinoma, hepatocellular carcinoma or head and neck squamous cell carcinoma were enrolled in the trial. Before TCR sequencing, CD4+ T cells and CD8+ T cells were sorted from peripheral blood as separate populations.

The source material was CD4+ or CD8+ T cells sorted from blood, sampled in a trial of the OX40 agonist ivuxolimab. The chain was built from TRBV7-8 and TRBJ2-7, with the D gene tentatively TRBD1 or TRBD2, based on 5 matching bases in each. The sequence was collected from an adult with an advanced solid tumor such as melanoma, head and neck, liver or kidney cancer. The bases are TGTGCCAGCATGCCGGGACGGAGTTCCTACGAGCAGTACTTC. It specifies CASMPGRSSYEQYF.